This T cell receptor beta chain was sequenced for a study of blood T cells in healthy people across ages. Combining a sample-barcoded 5' primer with a J-beta primer mix, a second PCR ran for roughly 7 to 12 cycles. One entry per CDR3 protein, called by TCRdb with MiXCR from the 5' RACE reads. The data contain hundreds of thousands of distinct CDR3 sequences, about 25% of them singletons. V gave up 2 bases and J gave up 0 bases, with 16 bases separating them. The CDR3 consists of 17 residues. In germline, CDR1 is SGHVS, CDR2 FQNEAQ. These data were also reused for a study on T cells of mothers and their children. This second report adds: The extracted RNA was employed in its entirety for cDNA synthesis, at 1.5 ug per 15 ul.

Sequencing was done on a sample of blood. J is TRBJ1-1 and V is TRBV7-8; TRBD1 is a possible D gene (5 bases). The sequence was collected from a boy aged 5-17 years in good health. Here the CDR3 reads CASSLKLPGFMNTEAFF. Written as DNA, the CDR3 is TGTGCCAGCAGCTTAAAGCTGCCAGGGTTCATGAACACTGAAGCTTTCTTT.